This T cell receptor beta chain was sequenced in a study of blood T cell repertoires in COVID-19 (dated by TCRdb to about 2020). In the study overall: Samples covering the acute and convalescent phases of COVID-19 were provided by collaborators in the United States, Italy and Spain. The prospective study material was composed of cDNA or gDNA derived from T cells, B-cell-depleted T cells, or PBMCs. Deeply sampled blood TCRbeta repertoires from subjects exposed to, actively infected with, or recovered from COVID-19 were included in the dataset. The repertoires were made available in a free public database intended to serve as a resource for research on the immune response to SARS-CoV-2. The samples were drawn from the first 160 participants of the ongoing ImmuneRACE study and from over a thousand subjects provided by 6 global collaborators. Nearly every sample came with metadata listing a de-identified subject ID, COVID-19 status, age in years and sex. Where HLA class I and class II types were available, the types were taken from metadata supplied by the sample provider, not from assay-based typing.

According to the germline V gene, CDR1 reads SGHRS and CDR2 reads YFSETQ. V and J are truncated by 6 bases and 8 bases respectively, leaving an intervening sequence of 17 bases. The CDR3 runs 14 residues from the cysteine to the phenylalanine. The entry retains the CDR3 DNA only, 42 bases that are in frame from base 1. What the authors observed across the whole study: The quantity of clinical and demographic metadata differed by source and by participant and was supplied without curation.

TCRbeta CDR3 regions were amplified from genomic DNA by means of the immunoSEQ Assay, a bias-controlled multiplex PCR. In the source study's methods: Within the assay, amplification of reference gene primers was used to estimate how many nucleated cells each sample contained. To quantify the absolute abundance of each unique TCRbeta CDR3 rearrangement, sequence reads were collapsed and filtered. Productive Simpson clonality was computed per sample as the square root of Simpson's diversity index over productive rearrangements. TCRdb holds this immuneACCESS table with in-frame rearrangements only. Some clones are missing; in checked studies, unresolved V genes explain under half, and the rest has no known cause. D and trimming come from the DNA, and the V and J calls and clone size come from that table. Here the sample has 30,000 to 35,000 clones; around 73% occur a single time. Of the sample, about 7.4% is held by the ten largest clones.

This clone has more than one count but fewer than ten. No antigen is known for it. No clone much larger than this one lies a single base away; base qualities are absent. Each collaborating institution followed its own protocols to collect whole blood in K2EDTA tubes. For TCRbeta analysis, collaborators shipped samples in one of three forms: frozen whole blood, isolated PBMCs, or DNA extracted from either of those sample types. The sample was peripheral blood. This TCR was recovered from a woman in her fifties or sixties with acute or convalescent COVID-19. The rearrangement joined TRBV5-1 to TRBJ1-4; the D gene is possibly TRBD1, with 6 bases matching. Here the CDR3 is given as CASTFQGRGEKLFF. The bases are TGCGCCAGCACGTTTCAGGGGAGGGGCGAAAAACTGTTTTTT. The variable domain in full, with residues beyond the CDR3 obtained from the reference TRBV5-1 and TRBJ1-4 genes, is KAGVTQTPRYLIKTRGQQVTLSCSPISGHRSVSWYQQTPGQGLQFLFEYFSETQRNKGNFPGRFSGRQFSNSRSEMNVSTLELGDSALYLCASTFQGRGEKLFFGSGTQLSVL.